The clone carrying this TCR beta chain has just a few counts. Its antigen is still unknown. This sample was taken from a study of vaccination effects on CD4 cells after COVID-19. Overall study context: It was a median of 72 days after the second dose that post-vaccine samples were obtained.

General study points: Researchers report that only 1 of 255 vaccine-induced clones in healthy vaccinees cross-reacted with common cold coronaviruses.

Repertoires were generated with immunoSEQ multiplex PCR, while TCRdb's copy carries only in-frame clones and drops some. The top ten clones hold under 1.2% of a sample with approximately 74,000 clones, around four fifths of them seen once. Antigen-specific CD4+ T cells were expanded with viral peptide pools in the ViraFEST assay before sequencing. Isolation of CD4+ T cells took place after approximately 10 days of culture. Participants were given two doses of BNT162b2 or mRNA-1273 vaccine. Absence of prior SARS-CoV-2 infection characterized the vaccine recipients, who showed negative nucleocapsid antibodies. On day 3 and again on day 7, half the medium was replaced with IL-2 medium. With 0 bases removed from V and 4 bases from J, the gap between germline ends came to 13 bases. CDR1 is MNHEY, CDR2 SVGEGT, per germline. CDR3 size: 15 residues.

The genes are TRBV6-2 or TRBV6-3 and TRBJ2-7, with a possible D match to TRBD2 (6 bases). The specimen comprised CD4+ T cells from PBMCs cultured with HCoV-OC43 spike peptides, sampled after COVID-19 vaccination. Regarding subset: HCoV-OC43 spike overlapping peptide pool stimulation. This receptor was taken from a human donor who received a COVID-19 vaccine. CDR3 protein: CASSYSAGTNYEQYV. Written as DNA, the CDR3 is TGTGCCAGCAGTTACTCCGCGGGGACCAATTACGAGCAGTACGTC.